This is a list of T cell receptor beta chains from one sample in a study of blood T cells in healthy people across ages. TCRdb independently ran MiXCR on the 5' RACE reads; one entry per CDR3 protein. This table has hundreds of thousands of distinct CDR3 sequences, 62% appearing once. Input material: blood. Receptors originate from a man under 40 in good health. CDR3s include the opening cysteine and the closing phenylalanine or tryptophan. Each record gives: J gene, V gene, D gene, CDR3 protein. The D gene is left open where the match is weak.

TRBJ1-2 | TRBV20-1 | TRBD1 | CSAGRGPFGYTF
TRBJ2-1 | TRBV25-1 | TRBD2 | CASRTNLAGAYNEQFF
TRBJ1-2 | TRBV7-9 | TRBD1 | CASSRQGVLSYTF
TRBJ2-5 | TRBV7-9 | TRBD1 | CASSLGQGGLYF
TRBJ1-5 | TRBV2 | . | CASSERLGLLLDQPQHF
TRBJ1-2 | TRBV12-3/TRBV12-4 | . | CASSMPSRANYGYTF
TRBJ2-3 | TRBV5-1 | TRBD2 | CASSSQKSGTTDTQYF
. | TRBV10-3 | TRBD1 | CAIGPGQSTYEQYF
TRBJ2-5 | TRBV19 | . | CAGSSLQDNQETQYF
TRBJ2-7 | TRBV7-2 | . | CASSQPAGAGSYEQYF
TRBJ2-2 | TRBV13 | . | CASSLPRDTMNTGELFF
TRBJ2-1 | TRBV7-2 | . | CASSLGGGGTNEQFF
TRBJ2-7 | TRBV4-2 | . | CASSQTRTGYEQYF
TRBJ2-1 | TRBV12-3/TRBV12-4 | TRBD2 | CASSPGTSGGGEQFF
TRBJ2-6 | TRBV6-1 | . | CASSEAGSNVLTF
TRBJ2-3 | TRBV7-2 | . | CASSTRGASTDTQYF
TRBJ2-1 | TRBV13 | TRBD2 | CASSPTSPEQFF
TRBJ2-3 | TRBV29-1 | . | CSVEVATQYF
. | TRBV4-1 | . | CASSPGRGSSYNEQYF
TRBJ2-1 | TRBV2 | TRBD2 | CASSESGGGWNEQFF
TRBJ1-2 | TRBV7-3 | TRBD1 | CASSPQGGLANYGYTF
TRBJ2-7 | TRBV5-8 | . | CASSLVLDEDEQYF
TRBJ1-5 | TRBV20-1 | . | CSATKNRNNQPQHF